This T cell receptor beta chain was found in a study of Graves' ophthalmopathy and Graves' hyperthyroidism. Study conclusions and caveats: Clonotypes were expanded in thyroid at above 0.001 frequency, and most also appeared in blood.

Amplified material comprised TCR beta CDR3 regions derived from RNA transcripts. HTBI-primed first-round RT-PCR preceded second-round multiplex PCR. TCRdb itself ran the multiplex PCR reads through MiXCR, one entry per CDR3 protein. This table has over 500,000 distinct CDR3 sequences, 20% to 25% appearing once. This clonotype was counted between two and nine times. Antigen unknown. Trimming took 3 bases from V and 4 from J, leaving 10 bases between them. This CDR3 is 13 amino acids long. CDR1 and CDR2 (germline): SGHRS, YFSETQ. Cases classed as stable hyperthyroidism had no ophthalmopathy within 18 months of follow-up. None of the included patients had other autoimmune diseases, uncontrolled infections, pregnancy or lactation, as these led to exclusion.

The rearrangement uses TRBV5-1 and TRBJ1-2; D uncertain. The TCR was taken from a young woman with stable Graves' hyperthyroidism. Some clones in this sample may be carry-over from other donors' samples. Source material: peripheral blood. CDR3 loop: CASSWTGIYGYTF. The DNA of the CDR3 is TGCGCCAGCAGCTGGACGGGAATCTATGGCTACACCTTC.